These T cell receptor beta chains were read from a single sample in a study of OX40 agonist ivuxolimab in advanced cancers. TCRdb's table, derived via immunoSEQ multiplex PCR, lists solely in-frame clones and lacks some. Among tens of thousands of clones listed, approximately 80% were seen once. Specimen: CD4+ or CD8+ T cells sorted from blood, collected in a trial of the OX40 agonist ivuxolimab. The receptors were sampled from an adult with an advanced solid tumor such as melanoma, head and neck, liver or kidney cancer. CDR3s include the opening cysteine and the closing phenylalanine or tryptophan. D genes are given only for firm matches. For some rows the clone size is stated as once, few or many, or as a class when expanded; others skip it.

abundance: few; j_gene: TRBJ1-2; v_gene: TRBV7-2; d_gene: TRBD1; len: 15; CDR3nt: TGTGCCAGCAGCCCCGCCGGGACAGCCTACTATGGCTACACCTTC; CDR3aa: CASSPAGTAYYGYTF
abundance: .; j_gene: TRBJ2-7; v_gene: TRBV7-8; d_gene: .; len: 15; CDR3nt: TGTGCCAGCAGCCCCCGGTCATTCTCCCCCTACGAGCAGTACTTC; CDR3aa: CASSPRSFSPYEQYF
abundance: once; j_gene: TRBJ2-6; v_gene: TRBV7-3; d_gene: TRBD2; len: 18; CDR3nt: TGTGCCAGCAGCTATGCTAGCGGAGGAGGTCCCGGGGCCAACGTCCTGACTTTC; CDR3aa: CASSYASGGGPGANVLTF
abundance: .; j_gene: TRBJ1-6; v_gene: TRBV10-1; d_gene: .; len: 15; CDR3nt: TGCGCCAGCATCGGGTTGGGCGGGAAGGACTCACCCCTCCACTTT; CDR3aa: CASIGLGGKDSPLHF
abundance: .; j_gene: TRBJ2-1; v_gene: TRBV15; d_gene: .; len: 17; CDR3nt: TGTGCCACCAGCAACTCCAGGGGAGAGTTTTCCTACAATGAGCAGTTCTTC; CDR3aa: CATSNSRGEFSYNEQFF
abundance: .; j_gene: TRBJ1-3; v_gene: TRBV6-5; d_gene: .; len: 14; CDR3nt: TGTGCCAGCAGTTCCCGGATGGTGGGGGACACCATATATTTT; CDR3aa: CASSSRMVGDTIYF
abundance: .; j_gene: TRBJ1-5; v_gene: TRBV6-6; d_gene: .; len: 8; CDR3nt: TGTCCGCAGGGGCCCCAGCATTTT; CDR3aa: CPQGPQHF
abundance: .; j_gene: TRBJ2-5; v_gene: TRBV6-5; d_gene: TRBD1; len: 12; CDR3nt: TGTGCCACCACGGGACAGACGGAGACCCAGTACTTC; CDR3aa: CATTGQTETQYF
abundance: .; j_gene: TRBJ1-5; v_gene: TRBV5-1; d_gene: .; len: 15; CDR3nt: TGCGCCAGCAGGCCCGCGACAGGTTTTAATCAGCCCCAGCATTTT; CDR3aa: CASRPATGFNQPQHF
abundance: once; j_gene: TRBJ2-5; v_gene: TRBV28; d_gene: .; len: 13; CDR3nt: TGTGCCAGCAGGTTACAGGGCCAAGAGACCCAGTACTTC; CDR3aa: CASRLQGQETQYF
abundance: few; j_gene: TRBJ1-1; v_gene: TRBV27; d_gene: .; len: 12; CDR3nt: TGTGCCAGCAGTTTTAGGGATGGGTGGACTTTCTTT; CDR3aa: CASSFRDGWTFF
abundance: .; j_gene: TRBJ1-5; v_gene: TRBV28; d_gene: .; len: 14; CDR3nt: TGTGCCAGCAGTTTATTAAGGCGGGGAGGGCCCCAGCATTTT; CDR3aa: CASSLLRRGGPQHF
abundance: .; j_gene: TRBJ2-5; v_gene: TRBV6-6; d_gene: TRBD2; len: 14; CDR3nt: TGTGCCAGCAGTTACCCGGGACTAGAGGGGACCCAGTACTTC; CDR3aa: CASSYPGLEGTQYF
abundance: .; j_gene: TRBJ1-6; v_gene: TRBV6-6; d_gene: .; len: 12; CDR3nt: TGTGCCAGCAGTCGATATAATTCACCCCTCCACTTT; CDR3aa: CASSRYNSPLHF
abundance: .; j_gene: TRBJ2-2; v_gene: TRBV7-6; d_gene: TRBD2; len: 15; CDR3nt: TGTGCCAGCAGCCTGGGTAGCGGGGGCACCGGGGAGCTGTTTTTT; CDR3aa: CASSLGSGGTGELFF
abundance: .; j_gene: TRBJ2-7; v_gene: TRBV29-1; d_gene: .; len: 11; CDR3nt: TGCAGCGTCGGACAGTACTACGAGCAGTACTTC; CDR3aa: CSVGQYYEQYF
abundance: .; j_gene: TRBJ1-1; v_gene: TRBV5-4; d_gene: .; len: 15; CDR3nt: TGTGCCAGCAGCTTGCTGGGGGGGGGCTGGACTGAAGCTTTCTTT; CDR3aa: CASSLLGGGWTEAFF
abundance: .; j_gene: TRBJ2-1; v_gene: TRBV7-3; d_gene: TRBD2; len: 16; CDR3nt: TGTGCCAGCAGCTCTACCGGGACTAGCCCCTACAATGAGCAGTTCTTC; CDR3aa: CASSSTGTSPYNEQFF
abundance: once; j_gene: TRBJ1-1; v_gene: TRBV10-3; d_gene: .; len: 14; CDR3nt: TGTGCCATCAGTCGACAGAACATGAACACTGAAGCTTTCTTT; CDR3aa: CAISRQNMNTEAFF
abundance: few; j_gene: TRBJ1-3; v_gene: TRBV6-5; d_gene: .; len: 16; CDR3nt: TGTGCCAGCAGTTACGGGGCGGTGCGCCCTGGAAACACCATATATTTT; CDR3aa: CASSYGAVRPGNTIYF
abundance: .; j_gene: TRBJ2-2; v_gene: TRBV28; d_gene: .; len: 16; CDR3nt: TGTGCCAGCAGAGGCGGAGGGACACAAACCACCGGGGAGCTGTTTTTT; CDR3aa: CASRGGGTQTTGELFF
abundance: .; j_gene: TRBJ1-6; v_gene: TRBV7-8; d_gene: TRBD1; len: 13; CDR3nt: TGTGCCAGCAGCTGGGACAGGGTATCACCCCTCCACTTT; CDR3aa: CASSWDRVSPLHF
abundance: few; j_gene: TRBJ1-1; v_gene: TRBV18; d_gene: .; len: 14; CDR3nt: TGTGCCAGCTCACCTGACAGGAAGAACACTGAAGCTTTCTTT; CDR3aa: CASSPDRKNTEAFF
abundance: .; j_gene: TRBJ1-2; v_gene: TRBV29-1; d_gene: .; len: 16; CDR3nt: TGCAGCGTTGGAGGAGGACGGGGAGAGGAGAACTATGGCTACACCTTC; CDR3aa: CSVGGGRGEENYGYTF
abundance: .; j_gene: TRBJ2-7; v_gene: TRBV6-5; d_gene: .; len: 13; CDR3nt: TGTGCCAGCACCGAAACCAACTCCTACGAGCAGTACTTC; CDR3aa: CASTETNSYEQYF
abundance: .; j_gene: TRBJ1-1; v_gene: TRBV4-1; d_gene: .; len: 13; CDR3nt: TGCGCCAGCAGCTTTGGGGGGGGCACTGAAGCTTTCTTT; CDR3aa: CASSFGGGTEAFF
abundance: .; j_gene: TRBJ2-3; v_gene: TRBV7-2; d_gene: .; len: 13; CDR3nt: TGTGCCAGCAGCTTGGGGCCTACAGATACGCAGTATTTT; CDR3aa: CASSLGPTDTQYF
abundance: .; j_gene: TRBJ1-6; v_gene: TRBV25-1; d_gene: .; len: 13; CDR3nt: TGTGCCAGCAGCAGGGTTCAGAATTCACCCCTCCACTTT; CDR3aa: CASSRVQNSPLHF
abundance: .; j_gene: TRBJ2-3; v_gene: TRBV2; d_gene: TRBD1; len: 14; CDR3nt: TGTGCCAGCAGTTGGGACAGGCGGACAGATACGCAGTATTTT; CDR3aa: CASSWDRRTDTQYF
abundance: .; j_gene: TRBJ1-5; v_gene: TRBV6-5; d_gene: .; len: 13; CDR3nt: TGTGCCAGCGGGAGAAAGAGCGGTCAGCCCCAGCATTTT; CDR3aa: CASGRKSGQPQHF
abundance: .; j_gene: TRBJ1-6; v_gene: TRBV27; d_gene: .; len: 16; CDR3nt: TGTGCCAGCAGAATATACAGGGCCAATTTGAATTCACCCCTCCACTTT; CDR3aa: CASRIYRANLNSPLHF
abundance: .; j_gene: TRBJ1-1; v_gene: TRBV5-5; d_gene: .; len: 15; CDR3nt: TGTGCCAGCAGCTTTTCCTCCTGGTCGGACACTGAAGCTTTCTTT; CDR3aa: CASSFSSWSDTEAFF
abundance: once; j_gene: TRBJ2-5; v_gene: TRBV29-1; d_gene: TRBD2; len: 13; CDR3nt: TGCAGCGTTGAACCTAGCGGGGGGGCCGTGCTGTACTTC; CDR3aa: CSVEPSGGAVLYF
abundance: .; j_gene: TRBJ1-2; v_gene: TRBV19; d_gene: .; len: 14; CDR3nt: TGTGCCAGTAGTCCCATTGGCAGATACTATGGCTACACCTTC; CDR3aa: CASSPIGRYYGYTF
abundance: .; j_gene: TRBJ2-3; v_gene: TRBV7-9; d_gene: TRBD2; len: 18; CDR3nt: TGTGCCAGCAGCTTACCGAGGACTAGCGCTCCTAGCACAGATACGCAGTATTTT; CDR3aa: CASSLPRTSAPSTDTQYF
abundance: .; j_gene: TRBJ1-2; v_gene: TRBV5-1; d_gene: .; len: 15; CDR3nt: TGCGCCAGCAGCTTGGAGCGGGCACTAGGGTCTGGCTACACCTTC; CDR3aa: CASSLERALGSGYTF
abundance: once; j_gene: TRBJ1-3; v_gene: TRBV28; d_gene: .; len: 16; CDR3nt: TGTGCCAGCAGTTCGCCCTTGGTCAGGGAGGGAAACACCATATATTTT; CDR3aa: CASSSPLVREGNTIYF
abundance: .; j_gene: TRBJ1-3; v_gene: TRBV4-1; d_gene: TRBD1; len: 14; CDR3nt: TGCGCCAGCCGCGGGACAGTTTCTGGAAACACCATATATTTT; CDR3aa: CASRGTVSGNTIYF
abundance: .; j_gene: TRBJ2-1; v_gene: TRBV7-3; d_gene: TRBD2; len: 17; CDR3nt: TGTGCCAGCAGCTTAAGCCCCTCTCAGAGGGAGGGCTCTGAGCAGTTCTTC; CDR3aa: CASSLSPSQREGSEQFF
abundance: .; j_gene: TRBJ1-2; v_gene: TRBV19; d_gene: .; len: 19; CDR3nt: TGTGCCAGTAGTATGAAGATAAGGCAGAAACCCTGGCTTAACTATGGCTACACCTTC; CDR3aa: CASSMKIRQKPWLNYGYTF
abundance: .; j_gene: TRBJ2-3; v_gene: TRBV28; d_gene: .; len: 15; CDR3nt: TGTGCCAGCAGCAATTTAGCTGCTAGCACAGATACGCAGTATTTT; CDR3aa: CASSNLAASTDTQYF